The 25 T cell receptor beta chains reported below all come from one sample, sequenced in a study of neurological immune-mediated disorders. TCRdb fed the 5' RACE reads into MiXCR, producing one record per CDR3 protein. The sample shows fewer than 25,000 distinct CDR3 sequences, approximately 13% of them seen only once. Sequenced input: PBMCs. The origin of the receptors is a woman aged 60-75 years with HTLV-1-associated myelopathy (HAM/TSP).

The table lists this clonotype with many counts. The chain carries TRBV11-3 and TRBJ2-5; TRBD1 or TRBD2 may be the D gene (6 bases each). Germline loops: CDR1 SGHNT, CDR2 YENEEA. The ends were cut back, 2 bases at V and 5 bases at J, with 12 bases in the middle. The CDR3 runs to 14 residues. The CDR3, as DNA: TGTGCCAGCAGCTTAAGGGGGGCGAAGGAGACCCAGTACTTC. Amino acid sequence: CASSLRGAKETQYF.

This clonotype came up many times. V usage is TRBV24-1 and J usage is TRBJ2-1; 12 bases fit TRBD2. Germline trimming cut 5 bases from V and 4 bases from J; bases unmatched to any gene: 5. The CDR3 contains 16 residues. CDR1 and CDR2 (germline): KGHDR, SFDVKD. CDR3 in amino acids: CATSAGLAGLYNEQFF. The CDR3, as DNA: TGTGCCACCAGTGCCGGACTAGCGGGGCTTTACAATGAGCAGTTCTTC.

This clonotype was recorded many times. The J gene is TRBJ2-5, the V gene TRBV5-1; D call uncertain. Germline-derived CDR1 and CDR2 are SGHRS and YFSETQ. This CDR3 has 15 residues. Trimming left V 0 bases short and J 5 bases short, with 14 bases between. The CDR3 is CASSLVRSGSETQYF. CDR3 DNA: TGCGCCAGCAGCTTGGTTCGTAGTGGGTCGGAGACCCAGTACTTC. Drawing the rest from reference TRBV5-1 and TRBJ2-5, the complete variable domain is KAGVTQTPRYLIKTRGQQVTLSCSPISGHRSVSWYQQTPGQGLQFLFEYFSETQRNKGNFPGRFSGRQFSNSRSEMNVSTLELGDSALYLCASSLVRSGSETQYFGPGTRLLVL.

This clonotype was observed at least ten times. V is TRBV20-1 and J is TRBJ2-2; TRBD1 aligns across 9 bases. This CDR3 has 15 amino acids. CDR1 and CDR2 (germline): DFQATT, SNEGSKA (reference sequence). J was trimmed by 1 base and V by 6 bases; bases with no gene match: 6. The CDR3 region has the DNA TGCAGTGCCACCGGGACAGGGCGGAACACCGGGGAGCTGTTTTTT. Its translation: CSATGTGRNTGELFF.

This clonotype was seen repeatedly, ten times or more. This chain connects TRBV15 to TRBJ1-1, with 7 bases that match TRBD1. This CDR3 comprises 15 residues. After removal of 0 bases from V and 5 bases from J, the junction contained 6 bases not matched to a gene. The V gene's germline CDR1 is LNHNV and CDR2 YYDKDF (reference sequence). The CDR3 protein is CATSRERGRGTEAFF. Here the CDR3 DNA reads TGTGCCACCAGCAGAGAAAGGGGGCGAGGAACTGAAGCTTTCTTT.

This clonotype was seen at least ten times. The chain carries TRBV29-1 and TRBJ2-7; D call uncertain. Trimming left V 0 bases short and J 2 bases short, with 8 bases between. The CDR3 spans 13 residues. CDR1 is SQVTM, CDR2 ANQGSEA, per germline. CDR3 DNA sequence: TGCAGCGTTGAAGATGACACTACCTACGAGCAGTACTTC. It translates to CSVEDDTTYEQYF.

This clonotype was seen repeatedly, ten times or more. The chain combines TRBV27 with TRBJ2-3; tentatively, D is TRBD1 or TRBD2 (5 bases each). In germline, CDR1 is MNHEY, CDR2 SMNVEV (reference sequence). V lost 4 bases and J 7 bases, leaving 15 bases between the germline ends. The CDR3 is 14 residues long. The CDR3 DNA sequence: TGTGCCAGCAGTTCGGGCCCCGGGACCTATACGCAGTATTTT. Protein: CASSSGPGTYTQYF.

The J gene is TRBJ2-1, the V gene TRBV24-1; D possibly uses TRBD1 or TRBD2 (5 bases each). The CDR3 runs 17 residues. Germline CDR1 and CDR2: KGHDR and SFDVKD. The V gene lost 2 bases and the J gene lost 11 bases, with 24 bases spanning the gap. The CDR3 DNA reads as TGTGCCACCAGTGATTCCCGTTTGACAGACCCCGGGATGAAGCAGTTCTTC. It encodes CATSDSRLTDPGMKQFF.

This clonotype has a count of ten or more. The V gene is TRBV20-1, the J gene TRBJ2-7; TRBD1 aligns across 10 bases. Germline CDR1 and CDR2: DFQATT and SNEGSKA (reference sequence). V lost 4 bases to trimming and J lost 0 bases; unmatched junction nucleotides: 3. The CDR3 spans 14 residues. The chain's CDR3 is CSAMDRGSSYEQYF. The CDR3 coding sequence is TGCAGTGCTATGGACAGGGGGAGCTCCTACGAGCAGTACTTC.

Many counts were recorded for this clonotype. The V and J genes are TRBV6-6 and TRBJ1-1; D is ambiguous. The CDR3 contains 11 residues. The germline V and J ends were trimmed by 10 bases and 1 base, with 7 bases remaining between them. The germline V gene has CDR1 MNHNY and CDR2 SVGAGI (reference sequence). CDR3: CATKGNTEAFF. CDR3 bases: TGTGCCACTAAAGGGAACACTGAAGCTTTCTTT.

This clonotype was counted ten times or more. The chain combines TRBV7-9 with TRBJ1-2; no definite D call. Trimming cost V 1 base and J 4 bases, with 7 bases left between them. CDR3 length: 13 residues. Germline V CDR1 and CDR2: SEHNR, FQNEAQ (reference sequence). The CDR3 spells CASSLEPLYGYTF. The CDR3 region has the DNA TGTGCCAGCAGCTTAGAGCCACTCTATGGCTACACCTTC.

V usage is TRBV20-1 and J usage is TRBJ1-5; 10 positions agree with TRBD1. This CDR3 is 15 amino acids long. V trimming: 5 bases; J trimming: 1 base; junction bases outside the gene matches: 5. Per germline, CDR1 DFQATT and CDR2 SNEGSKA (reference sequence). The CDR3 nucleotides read TGCAGTGCTGAACCGGGACAGGGGAGCAATCAGCCCCAGCATTTT. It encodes CSAEPGQGSNQPQHF.

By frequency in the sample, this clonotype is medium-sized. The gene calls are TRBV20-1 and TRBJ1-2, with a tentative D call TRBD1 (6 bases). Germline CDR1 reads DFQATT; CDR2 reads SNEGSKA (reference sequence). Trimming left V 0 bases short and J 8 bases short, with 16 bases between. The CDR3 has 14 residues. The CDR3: CSAREPGVKYGYTF. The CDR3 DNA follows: TGCAGTGCTAGAGAGCCAGGGGTTAAGTACGGCTACACCTTC.

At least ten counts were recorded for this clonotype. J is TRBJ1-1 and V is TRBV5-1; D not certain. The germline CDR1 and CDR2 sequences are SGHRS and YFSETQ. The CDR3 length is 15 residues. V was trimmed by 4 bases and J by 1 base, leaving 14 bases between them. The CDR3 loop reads CASSTTQSGNTEAFF. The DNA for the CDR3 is TGCGCCAGCAGCACTACCCAATCAGGGAACACTGAAGCTTTCTTT.

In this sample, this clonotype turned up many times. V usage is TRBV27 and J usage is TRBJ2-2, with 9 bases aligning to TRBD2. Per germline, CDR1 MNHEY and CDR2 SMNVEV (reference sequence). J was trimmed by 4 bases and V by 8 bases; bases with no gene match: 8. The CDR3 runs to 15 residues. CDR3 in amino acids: CASGVAGAGTGELFF. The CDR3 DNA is TGTGCCAGCGGAGTAGCGGGAGCTGGCACCGGGGAGCTGTTTTTT.

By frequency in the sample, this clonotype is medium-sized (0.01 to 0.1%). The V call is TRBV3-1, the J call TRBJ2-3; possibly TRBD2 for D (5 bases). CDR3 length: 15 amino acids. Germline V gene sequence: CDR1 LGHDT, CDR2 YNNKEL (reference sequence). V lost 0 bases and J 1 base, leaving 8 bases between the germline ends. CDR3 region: CASSQDYGGTDTQYF. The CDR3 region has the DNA TGTGCCAGCAGCCAAGATTACGGGGGCACAGATACGCAGTATTTT.

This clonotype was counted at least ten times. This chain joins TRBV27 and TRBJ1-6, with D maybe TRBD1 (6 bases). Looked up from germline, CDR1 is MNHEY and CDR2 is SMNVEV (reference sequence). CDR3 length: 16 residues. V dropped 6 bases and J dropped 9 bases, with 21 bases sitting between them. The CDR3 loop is CASRPPPGTYRSPLHF. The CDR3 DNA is TGTGCCAGCAGGCCACCTCCCGGGACATATCGTTCACCCCTCCACTTT.

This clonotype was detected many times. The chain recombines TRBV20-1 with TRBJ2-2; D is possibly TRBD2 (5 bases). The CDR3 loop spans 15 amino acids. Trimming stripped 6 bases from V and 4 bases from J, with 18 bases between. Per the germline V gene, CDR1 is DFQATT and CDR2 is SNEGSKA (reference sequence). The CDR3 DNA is TGCAGTGCCCAAGCAGGCGGGCCGGGCACCGGGGAGCTGTTTTTT. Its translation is CSAQAGGPGTGELFF.

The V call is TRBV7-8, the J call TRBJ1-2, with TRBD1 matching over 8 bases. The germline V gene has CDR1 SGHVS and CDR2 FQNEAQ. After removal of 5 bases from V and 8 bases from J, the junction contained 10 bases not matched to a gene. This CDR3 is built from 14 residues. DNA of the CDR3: TGTGCCAGCAGCCAGGGGGCAGTTGTAGGGGGCTACACCTTC. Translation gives CASSQGAVVGGYTF.

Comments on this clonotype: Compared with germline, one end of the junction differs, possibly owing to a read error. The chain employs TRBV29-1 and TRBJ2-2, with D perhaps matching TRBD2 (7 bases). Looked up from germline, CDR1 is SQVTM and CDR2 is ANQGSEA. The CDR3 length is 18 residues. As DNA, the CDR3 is TGCAGCGCGACTCAACTATCGGGGGGCGCCTCGAGCACCGAGGAGCTGTTTTTT. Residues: CSATQLSGGASSTEELFF.

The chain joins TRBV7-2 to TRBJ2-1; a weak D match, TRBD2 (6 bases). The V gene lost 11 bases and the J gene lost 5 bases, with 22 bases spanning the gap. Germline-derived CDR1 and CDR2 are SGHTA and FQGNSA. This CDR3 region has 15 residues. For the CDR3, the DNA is TGTGCCTCAGCAAGGGCGGGCGGAGGGGACAATGAGCAGTTCTTC. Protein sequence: CASARAGGGDNEQFF.

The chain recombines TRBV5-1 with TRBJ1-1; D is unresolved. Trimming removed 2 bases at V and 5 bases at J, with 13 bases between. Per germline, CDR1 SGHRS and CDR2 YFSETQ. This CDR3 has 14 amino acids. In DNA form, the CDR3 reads TGCGCCAGCAGCTTCCCGGGGAGTGTGACTGAAGCTTTCTTT. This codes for CASSFPGSVTEAFF.

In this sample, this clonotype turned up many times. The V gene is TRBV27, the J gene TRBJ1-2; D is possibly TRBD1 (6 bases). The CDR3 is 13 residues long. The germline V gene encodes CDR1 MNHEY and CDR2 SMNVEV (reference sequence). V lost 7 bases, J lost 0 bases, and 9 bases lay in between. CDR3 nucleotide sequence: TGTGCCAGCAAAACAGGGCCTAACTATGGCTACACCTTC. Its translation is CASKTGPNYGYTF.

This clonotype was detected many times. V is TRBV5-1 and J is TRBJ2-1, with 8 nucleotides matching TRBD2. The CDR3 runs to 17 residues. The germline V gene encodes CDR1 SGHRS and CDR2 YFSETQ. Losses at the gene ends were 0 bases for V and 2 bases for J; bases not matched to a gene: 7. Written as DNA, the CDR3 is TGCGCCAGCAGCTTGGCCGGTATAGCGGGAACCTACAATGAGCAGTTCTTC. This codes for CASSLAGIAGTYNEQFF.

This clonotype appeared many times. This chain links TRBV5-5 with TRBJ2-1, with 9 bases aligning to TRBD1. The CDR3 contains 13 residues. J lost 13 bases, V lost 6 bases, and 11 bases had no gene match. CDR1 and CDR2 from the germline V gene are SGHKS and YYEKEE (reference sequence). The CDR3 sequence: CASKMGQGINQFF. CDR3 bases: TGTGCCAGCAAAATGGGACAGGGCATAAACCAGTTCTTC.